What follows is one T cell receptor (beta chain) and its context. Sequencing was performed with immunoSEQ multiplex PCR; in TCRdb, only in-frame clones are kept and a portion is missing. The profile shows more than 80,000 clones, 75% to 95% of them singletons. This entry comes from a study of OX40 agonist ivuxolimab in advanced cancers. Study background: The dose of intravenous ivuxolimab that patients received every 2 weeks ranged from 0.01 to 10 mg/kg.

The V segment lost 3 bases and the J segment 8 bases; nucleotides outside the gene matches: 4. This CDR3 has 13 residues. Germline V CDR1 and CDR2: SQVTM, ANQGSEA. This chain connects TRBV29-1 to TRBJ1-4; TRBD1 matches at 9 bases. The source is an adult with an advanced solid tumor such as melanoma, head and neck, liver or kidney cancer. The specimen was CD4+ or CD8+ T cells sorted from blood, collected in a trial of the OX40 agonist ivuxolimab. This CDR3 is CSVEGQGAEKLFF. The CDR3, as DNA: TGCAGCGTTGAGGGACAGGGTGCCGAAAAACTGTTTTTT.